This T cell receptor (beta chain) is from a study of cytomegalovirus exposure and HLA in healthy donors. All the people who gave samples were healthy bone marrow donors. In regard to this clone: Its antigen is not known.

Per germline, CDR1 SNHLY and CDR2 FYNNEI. Trimming took 5 bases from V and 4 from J, leaving 11 bases between them. The CDR3 is made up of 13 amino acids. PCR was performed using 60 Vbeta and 13 Jbeta primers. The repertoire was sequenced with immunoSEQ multiplex PCR; TCRdb's copy has only in-frame clones and lacks some. This sample has approximately 280,000 clones, with 70% to 90% found just once. Findings and limits, study-wide: On later analysis, the bulk of CMV-associated TCR beta chains appeared to be HLA-restricted. TCR beta chains numbering more than 150 were designated cytomegalovirus-associated. In an earlier analysis, most TCR beta V segments were productive about 87% or about 30% of the time.

The sample taken for sequencing was PBMCs. The receptor was derived from a man aged 35-49 years in good health and CMV-seropositive. The chain links TRBV2 to TRBJ1-2; D is perhaps TRBD1 (6 bases). CDR3 amino acids: CASSPDSTYGYTF. The CDR3 DNA sequence: TGTGCCAGCAGTCCGGACAGCACCTATGGCTACACCTTC.